This T cell receptor beta chain stems from a study of blood T cell repertoires in COVID-19 (dated by TCRdb to 2020 to 2022). For context, the study as a whole: Samples from collaborators originated in the United States, Italy and Spain and spanned both the acute and convalescent phases of COVID-19. The prospective study material was composed of cDNA or gDNA derived from T cells, B-cell-depleted T cells, or PBMCs. The dataset comprised deeply sampled blood TCRbeta repertoires from subjects exposed to, actively infected with, or recovered from COVID-19. The repertoires were made available in a free public database intended to serve as a resource for research on the immune response to SARS-CoV-2. Samples came from the ongoing ImmuneRACE study (first 160 participants) plus 1,254 subjects from 6 global collaborators. A de-identified subject ID, COVID-19 status, age in years and sex were almost always included in the sample metadata. Where available, HLA class I and class II types were obtained from metadata supplied by the sample provider rather than from assay-based typing.

One collaborating source in Seattle enrolled patients while the patients were actively infected and followed the patients over time throughout the course of disease. Each collaborating institution followed its own protocols to collect whole blood in K2EDTA tubes. For TCRbeta analysis, collaborator samples were shipped as frozen whole blood, as isolated PBMCs, or as DNA extracted from either sample type. Study-wide conclusions, independent of this receptor: The amount of clinical and demographic metadata varied by source and participant and was provided uncurated.

As to this clone: Its antigen remains unidentified. Base quality data are lacking; no much larger clone is found one base away.

TCRbeta CDR3 regions were amplified from genomic DNA using the immunoSEQ Assay, a bias-controlled multiplex PCR. In the authors' own workflow: The number of nucleated cells in each sample was estimated from the amplification of reference gene primers within the assay. To quantify the absolute abundance of each unique TCRbeta CDR3 rearrangement, sequence reads were collapsed and filtered. For each sample, productive Simpson clonality was calculated as the square root of Simpson's diversity index across productive rearrangements. TCRdb stores this immuneACCESS table with in-frame sequences only. Part of the clones is absent; in the studies checked, under half of the shortfall reflects unresolved V genes, and no reason is known for the rest. V, J and clone size are taken as reported in that table, and D and trimming were inferred from the DNA itself. The sample records a few hundred thousand clones, around 90% of which are singletons. The ten largest clones represent around 4% of the sample.

Looking up the germline V gene yields CDR1 KGHSH and CDR2 LQKENI. Trimming costs V 3 bases and J 7 bases, and their ends lie 7 bases apart. The CDR3 has 12 amino acids, counting the end cysteine and phenylalanine. This entry keeps only the CDR3 DNA: 36 bases, framed from base 1. This sequence uses TRBV18 and TRBJ2-1, with no confidently assigned D gene. This receptor was obtained from a woman aged 55-70 years with COVID-19, enrolled during active disease. The sequenced sample consisted of peripheral blood. The bases are TGTGCCAGCTCACCGACTTCGAATGAGCAGTTCTTC. It translates as CASSPTSNEQFF.